These T cell receptor beta chains were read from a single sample in a study of blood T cell repertoires in COVID-19. Profiling relied on immunoSEQ multiplex PCR, and the TCRdb table lists in-frame clones only, not all of them. Among 31,000 or so clones listed, roughly 87% were seen once. Source material: peripheral blood. These receptors were collected from a man at least 80 years old with acute or convalescent COVID-19. The CDR3 runs from the conserved cysteine through the conserved F or W. D genes are given only for firm matches.

>TRBV9|NA|14|TRBJ2-3
CASSPRSDTDTQYF
TGTGCCAGCAGCCCCCGGAGCGACACAGATACGCAGTATTTT
>TRBV11-3|TRBD2|15|TRBJ2-3
CASSSPGLASDTQYF
TGTGCCAGCAGCTCACCGGGACTAGCATCAGATACGCAGTATTTT
>TRBV29-1|NA|14|TRBJ1-1
CSFRVGAGVTEAFF
TGCAGCTTTCGTGTGGGGGCGGGGGTCACTGAAGCTTTCTTT
>TRBV29-1|TRBD2|13|TRBJ2-7
CSASGGGHYEQYF
TGCAGCGCTTCCGGGGGGGGTCACTACGAGCAGTACTTC
>TRBV7-9|TRBD2|14|TRBJ2-1
CASRGSGRTNEQFF
TGTGCCAGCCGTGGTAGCGGGAGAACGAATGAGCAGTTCTTC
>TRBV28|TRBD1|14|TRBJ1-5
CASSPGQGDQPQHF
TGTGCCAGCAGTCCAGGACAGGGTGATCAGCCCCAGCATTTT
>TRBV7-9|NA|14|TRBJ1-1
CASSLPDRNTEAFF
TGTGCCAGCAGCTTACCGGACAGGAACACTGAAGCTTTCTTT
>TRBV2|NA|13|TRBJ2-5
CAGAGQTQETQYF
TGTGCCGGCGCGGGACAGACCCAAGAGACCCAGTACTTC
>TRBV7-2|TRBD2|16|TRBJ2-7
CASNRFAAGGIYEQYF
TGTGCCAGCAACCGTTTTGCGGCGGGAGGTATTTACGAGCAGTACTTC
>TRBV11-2|NA|15|TRBJ2-5
CASSLESTFEETQYF
TGTGCCAGCAGCTTAGAATCTACTTTTGAAGAGACCCAGTACTTC
>TRBV6-6|NA|12|TRBJ2-2
CASSYGPGELFF
TGTGCCAGCAGTTACGGCCCCGGGGAGCTGTTTTTT
>TRBV2|TRBD1|15|TRBJ2-5
CASSAWGQTQETQYF
TGTGCCAGCAGTGCTTGGGGACAGACTCAAGAGACCCAGTACTTC